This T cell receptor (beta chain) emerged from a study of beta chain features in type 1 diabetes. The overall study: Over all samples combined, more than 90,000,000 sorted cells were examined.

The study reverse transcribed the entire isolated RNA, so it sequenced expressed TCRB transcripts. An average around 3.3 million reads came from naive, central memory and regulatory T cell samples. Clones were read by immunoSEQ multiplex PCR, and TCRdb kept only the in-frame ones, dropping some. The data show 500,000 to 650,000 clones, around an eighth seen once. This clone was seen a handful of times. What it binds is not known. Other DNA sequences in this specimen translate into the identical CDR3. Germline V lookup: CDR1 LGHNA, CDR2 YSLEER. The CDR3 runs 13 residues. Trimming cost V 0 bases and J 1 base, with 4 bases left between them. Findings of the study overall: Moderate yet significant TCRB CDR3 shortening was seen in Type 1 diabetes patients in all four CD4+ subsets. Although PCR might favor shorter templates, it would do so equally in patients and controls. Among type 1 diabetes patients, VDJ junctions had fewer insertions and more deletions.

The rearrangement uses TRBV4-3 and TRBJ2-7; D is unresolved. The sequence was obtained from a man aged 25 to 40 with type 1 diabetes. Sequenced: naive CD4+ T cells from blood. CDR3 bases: TGCGCCAGCAGCCAAGATCTGTCCTACGAGCAGTACTTC. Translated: CASSQDLSYEQYF.